The source of this TCR beta chain is a study of blood T cell repertoires in COVID-19. Study overall: Acute and convalescent COVID-19 samples came from the United States, Italy and Spain.

During the 2 weeks before they entered the study, exposed participants had met someone with a PCR-confirmed or clinician-diagnosed COVID-19 case. CDR3 size: 14 residues. From germline, CDR1 is SGHTA and CDR2 FQGNSA. The V end lost 5 bases, the J end lost 4 bases, and 14 bases lay between the germline ends. Source study methods: Reference gene primer amplification in the assay estimated nucleated cell counts. Here immunoSEQ multiplex PCR was the method, and the copy in TCRdb shows in-frame clones only, minus some. That table furnishes V, J and clone size, whereas the DNA furnished D and trimming. The repertoire holds a few hundred thousand clones, with approximately 89% as singletons.

This chain uses TRBV7-2 with TRBJ2-5, with TRBD2 as a possible D gene (7 bases). This clonotype was obtained from a woman in her 50s who had been exposed to COVID-19. The material sequenced was PBMCs or T cells enriched from blood (not recorded which). The CDR3 DNA reads TGTGCCAGCAGCCCTCCGGGGGGCGGAGAGACCCAGTACTTC. Its translation is CASSPPGGGETQYF.